These 27 T cell receptor beta chains were sequenced from one sample in a study of shared clonotypes between healthy human individuals. The data were produced by immunoSEQ multiplex PCR, yet TCRdb's version contains in-frame clones alone and is incomplete. The sample comprises about 380,000 clones, 96% of which are singletons, and about 0.32% rests with the top ten. Sequenced material: memory CD8+ T cells sorted from blood. Subset described: CD45RO+ cells pooled with CCR7-negative TemRA cells. These receptors were taken from a man aged 30 to 39 in good health.

The V and J genes are TRBV28 and TRBJ2-1, with D unclear. The CDR3 length is 11 residues. Germline V gene lookup returns CDR1 MDHEN and CDR2 SYDVKM. With 6 bases removed from V and 10 bases from J, the gap between germline ends came to 10 bases. The CDR3 loop reads CASSRITEQFF. CDR3 DNA: TGTGCCAGCAGCCGTATTACAGAGCAGTTCTTC. Complete variable domain (other parts from reference TRBV28 and TRBJ2-1): DVKVTQSSRYLVKRTGEKVFLECVQDMDHENMFWYRQDPGLGLRLIYFSYDVKMKEKGDIPEGYSVSREKKERFSLILESASTNQTSMYLCASSRITEQFFGPGTRLTVL.

The chain couples TRBV12-5 to TRBJ2-1, with D unresolved. The CDR3 loop spans 11 amino acids. With 7 bases removed from V and 6 bases from J, the gap between germline ends came to 7 bases. The V gene's germline CDR1 is LGHNT and CDR2 FRNRAP. CDR3 protein: CASESANEQFF. CDR3 DNA: TGTGCTAGTGAGTCAGCCAATGAGCAGTTCTTC.

The V call is TRBV7-9, the J call TRBJ1-4, with 7 positions matching TRBD1. The germline CDR1 and CDR2 sequences are SEHNR and FQNEAQ (reference sequence). With V trimmed by 5 bases and J by 8 bases, 11 bases remained unmatched. The CDR3 length is 15 residues. The chain's CDR3 is CASSGRQGEWEKLFF. The CDR3 region has the DNA TGTGCCAGCAGCGGGAGACAGGGAGAATGGGAAAAACTGTTTTTT.

The genes are TRBV6-1 and TRBJ2-4, with 7 positions matching TRBD1. CDR1 is MNHNS and CDR2 is SASEGT in the germline V gene. The CDR3 contains 13 residues. V dropped 6 bases and J dropped 4; count of bases not matched to a gene: 3. CDR3 amino acids: CASRGTAKNIQYF. DNA of the CDR3: TGTGCCAGCAGGGGGACAGCGAAAAACATTCAGTACTTC.

This clone was seen only once. The chain recombines TRBV5-8 with TRBJ2-7; D remains unclear. V was clipped by 1 base and J by 7 bases, with 6 bases between them. The CDR3 sequence is 11 residues long. From germline, CDR1 is SGHTS and CDR2 YDEGEE. CDR3 in amino acids: CASSLRWEQYF. In DNA form, the CDR3 reads TGTGCCAGCAGCTTGCGGTGGGAGCAGTACTTC.

The chain has TRBV6-1 and TRBJ2-2, with D maybe TRBD2 (8 bases). Trimming cost V 7 bases and J 4 bases, with 19 bases left between them. The germline CDR1 and CDR2 sequences are MNHNS and SASEGT. This CDR3 spans 16 amino acids. In DNA, the CDR3 is TGTGCCAGCATTGATTTCGGGAGGGGGCGCACCGGGGAGCTGTTTTTT. As protein: CASIDFGRGRTGELFF.

This sequence joins TRBV5-1 and TRBJ1-1, with unresolved D. The CDR3 runs to 13 residues. Germline CDR1 reads SGHRS; CDR2 reads YFSETQ. The ends were cut back, 2 bases at V and 0 bases at J, with 5 bases in the middle. CDR3 residues: CASSFDLNTEAFF. CDR3 nucleotides: TGCGCCAGCAGCTTTGACCTGAACACTGAAGCTTTCTTT.

The genes are TRBV19 and TRBJ2-2; 7 bases are shared with TRBD2. Germline assignment: CDR1 LNHDA and CDR2 SQIVND (reference sequence). The J segment lost 4 bases and the V segment lost 6 bases, leaving 14 bases of the junction unmatched. The CDR3 runs 17 residues. The CDR3 spells CASRLSPGTKSTGELFF. CDR3 in DNA: TGTGCCAGTAGGCTCTCACCGGGGACTAAATCCACCGGGGAGCTGTTTTTT.

The J gene is TRBJ2-1, the V gene TRBV5-4, with 7 bases that match TRBD1. Germline V CDR1 and CDR2: SGHNT, YYREEE (reference sequence). J gave up 12 bases and V 4 bases, and 10 bases lay outside the gene matches. The CDR3 has 13 amino acids. CDR3 coding DNA: TGTGCCAGCAGCCAGGACCGGGACAGTGGGCAGTTCTTC. Translated, it gives CASSQDRDSGQFF.

In its sample, this clone was seen once. The chain has TRBV11-2 and TRBJ1-2; D unclear. This CDR3 has 15 residues. Germline-derived CDR1 and CDR2 are SGHAT and FQNNGV. Trimming took off 5 bases at V and 4 bases at J, with 17 bases between the two ends. CDR3 residues: CASSVASRKTYGYTF. CDR3 nucleotide sequence: TGTGCCAGCAGCGTAGCCAGCAGAAAGACCTATGGCTACACCTTC.

The chain uses TRBV6-6 and TRBJ1-5; TRBD1 is a possible D gene (5 bases). V shed 2 bases and J shed 8 bases, with 13 bases lying between them. The CDR3 loop spans 14 amino acids. Germline lookup yields CDR1 MNHNY and CDR2 SVGAGI (reference sequence). The CDR3 region is CASSYRDPREPQHF. In DNA, the CDR3 is TGTGCCAGCAGTTACCGGGACCCAAGGGAGCCCCAGCATTTT.

The J gene is TRBJ1-5, the V gene TRBV21-1. TRBV21-1 is labeled a pseudogene. The CDR3 spans 16 residues. CDR3 sequence: CASSIRARVSNQPQHF. The CDR3 region has the DNA TGTGCCAGCAGCATCCGCGCCCGGGTTAGCAATCAGCCCCAGCATTTT.

The chain employs TRBV29-1 and TRBJ2-5; no clear D. Germline V gene sequence: CDR1 SQVTM, CDR2 ANQGSEA. Trimming pared 7 bases from V and 4 bases from J, leaving 16 bases between. This CDR3 has 13 residues. CDR3 protein: CSALTWPAETQYF. In DNA form, the CDR3 reads TGCAGCGCCCTAACGTGGCCGGCAGAGACCCAGTACTTC.

The chain employs TRBV5-5 and TRBJ2-3; 9 bases are a match to TRBD1. Losses at the gene ends were 4 bases for V and 4 bases for J; bases not matched to a gene: 7. This CDR3 has 15 amino acids. Germline lookup yields CDR1 SGHKS and CDR2 YYEKEE (reference sequence). In DNA, the CDR3 is TGTGCCAGCAGCGACCGGGACAGGGCCCCAGATACGCAGTATTTT. The encoded protein is CASSDRDRAPDTQYF.

Here the CDR3 reads CASSVQGTYKNIQYF. The CDR3 DNA is TGTGCCAGCAGCGTACAGGGGACATACAAAAACATTCAGTACTTC. The V call is TRBV9, the J call TRBJ2-4; D perhaps matches TRBD1 (6 bases). The CDR3 contains 15 residues. Trimming left V 1 base short and J 3 bases short, with 11 bases between. CDR1 is SGDLS, CDR2 YYNGEE, per germline.

The chain carries TRBV10-3 and TRBJ2-2, with D possibly being TRBD2 (6 bases). The CDR3 loop spans 16 amino acids. CDR1 is ENHRY, CDR2 SYGVKD, per germline. Trimming took 2 bases from V and 0 from J, leaving 10 bases between them. This CDR3 is CAISEVRGANTGELFF. The CDR3, as DNA: TGTGCCATCAGTGAGGTGCGGGGTGCGAACACCGGGGAGCTGTTTTTT.

The chain is built from TRBV9 and TRBJ2-7; D is uncertain. Per the germline V gene, CDR1 is SGDLS and CDR2 is YYNGEE. The length of the CDR3 is 11 residues. The V and J ends lost 2 bases and 2 bases respectively, with 2 bases between them. The CDR3 loop is CASSVTYEQYF. As DNA, the CDR3 is TGTGCCAGCAGCGTCACCTACGAGCAGTACTTC.

This sequence joins TRBV10-3 and TRBJ2-1, with TRBD2 identical over 8 bases. The CDR3 has 16 residues. CDR1 is ENHRY and CDR2 is SYGVKD in the germline V gene. After removal of 4 bases from V and 7 bases from J, the junction contained 12 bases not matched to a gene. For the CDR3, the DNA is TGTGCCATCAGTGCGGGGCCGGGAGGGCCTGGGAATGAGCAGTTCTTC. Encoded protein: CAISAGPGGPGNEQFF.

Here the CDR3 reads CASSYRGNTGELFF. The CDR3 DNA is TGCGCCAGCAGCTACAGGGGGAACACCGGGGAGCTGTTTTTT. The chain is built from TRBV5-1 and TRBJ2-2; TRBD1 matches at 7 bases. Germline assignment: CDR1 SGHRS and CDR2 YFSETQ. The CDR3 is made up of 14 amino acids. J lost 1 base, V lost 3 bases, and 0 bases had no gene match.

The chain joins TRBV28 to TRBJ2-5; D gene uncertain. Germline values: CDR1 MDHEN, CDR2 SYDVKM. The V end was cut by 3 bases, the J end by 2 bases, with 7 bases between. CDR3 length: 13 residues. In DNA form, the CDR3 reads TGTGCCAGCAGTTTGCCCCCTCAAGAGACCCAGTACTTC. Translating it yields CASSLPPQETQYF.

A single count supports this clone. The chain uses TRBV4-2 and TRBJ2-7, with 9 bases fitting TRBD1. The CDR3 consists of 13 residues. Germline V gene sequence: CDR1 LGHNA, CDR2 YNFKEQ. V was pared by 3 bases and J by 6 bases, with 3 bases of the junction left unmatched. In DNA form, the CDR3 reads TGTGCCAGCAGCCAGGACAGGGGCTCCGAGCAGTACTTC. As protein: CASSQDRGSEQYF.

The chain combines TRBV27 with TRBJ2-5; D unclear. There are 15 residues in the CDR3. V lost 5 bases to trimming and J lost 4 bases, with 17 bases between them. Germline CDR1 reads MNHEY; CDR2 reads SMNVEV (reference sequence). The DNA of the CDR3 is TGTGCCAGCAGTCCCCGTTACCTGAGACGAGAGACCCAGTACTTC. This encodes CASSPRYLRRETQYF.

This chain joins TRBV10-2 and TRBJ2-1; TRBD1 matches 9 bases. V shed 2 bases, J shed 5 bases, and the junction held 7 bases outside the gene matches. CDR3 length: 16 amino acids. CDR1 and CDR2 from the germline V gene are WSHSY and SAAADI. The CDR3 loop reads CASSEPSGTGNNEQFF. CDR3 nucleotide sequence: TGCGCCAGCAGTGAGCCTTCCGGGACAGGGAACAATGAGCAGTTCTTC.

Note on this clone: The junction differs from germline at one of its ends, possibly a read error. V gene TRBV5-1 combines with J gene TRBJ1-4; weak D call: TRBD1 (5 bases). CDR3 length: 19 residues. Germline CDR1 and CDR2: SGHRS and YFSETQ. The CDR3 loop is CASSRSAAGILGSGERLFF. The CDR3 region has the DNA TGCGCCAGCAGCCGTTCTGCGGCAGGGATTCTTGGGAGCGGTGAAAGACTGTTTTTT.

This chain joins TRBV7-2 and TRBJ2-1; TRBD2 matches 13 bases. The junction had 11 bases not matched to a gene; V was cut back by 6 bases and J by 9 bases. The germline CDR1 and CDR2 sequences are SGHTA and FQGNSA. The CDR3 loop spans 16 amino acids. CDR3 amino acids: CASRATGTSGIREQFF. CDR3 bases: TGTGCCAGCAGGGCTACCGGGACTAGCGGGATTCGTGAGCAGTTCTTC.

This chain connects TRBV7-9 to TRBJ1-2; D is possibly TRBD1 (6 bases). The germline V gene has CDR1 SEHNR and CDR2 FQNEAQ (reference sequence). Trimming shortened V by 3 bases and J by 8 bases, and 7 bases separated the two germline ends. The CDR3 has 11 amino acids. Here the CDR3 DNA reads TGTGCCAGCAGCTTTGACAGGGGCTACACCTTC. This codes for CASSFDRGYTF.

The chain links TRBV28 to TRBJ2-1; TRBD2 agrees at 9 bases. The germline gives CDR1 MDHEN, CDR2 SYDVKM. V shed 5 bases and J 0 bases; nucleotides not matched to a gene: 8. The length of the CDR3 is 17 residues. The CDR3 loop is CASSASGTFSSYNEQFF. The CDR3 coding sequence is TGTGCCAGCAGTGCTAGCGGGACCTTCAGCTCCTACAATGAGCAGTTCTTC.